This record covers a single TCR beta chain. Which antigen it targets is not known. No much larger clone is present one base from it, and per-base qualities are unavailable. The data derive from a study of blood T cell repertoires in COVID-19 (dated by TCRdb to the early 2020s). For context, the study as a whole: Samples from collaborators originated in the United States, Italy and Spain and spanned both the acute and convalescent phases of COVID-19. Where HLA class I and class II types were available, the types were taken from metadata supplied by the sample provider, not from assay-based typing. The repertoires were released in a freely available public database intended as a resource for research on the immune response to SARS-CoV-2. Samples came from the ongoing ImmuneRACE study (first 160 participants) plus 1,254 subjects from 6 global collaborators. A de-identified subject ID, COVID-19 status, age in years and sex were almost always included in the sample metadata. The prospective study material was composed of cDNA or gDNA derived from T cells, B-cell-depleted T cells, or PBMCs. Deeply sampled blood TCRbeta repertoires from subjects exposed to, actively infected with, or recovered from COVID-19 were included in the dataset.

The study at large found these results: The quantity of clinical and demographic metadata differed by source and by participant and was supplied without curation.

TCRbeta CDR3 regions were amplified from genomic DNA using the immunoSEQ Assay, a bias-controlled multiplex PCR. As for the original processing: Nucleated cell counts per sample were estimated from amplification of reference gene primers within the assay. To quantify the absolute abundance of each unique TCRbeta CDR3 rearrangement, sequence reads were collapsed and filtered. Productive Simpson clonality was computed per sample as the square root of Simpson's diversity index over productive rearrangements. TCRdb holds this immuneACCESS table with in-frame rearrangements only. Some clones are missing; in checked studies, unresolved V genes explain under half, and the rest has no known cause. The DNA gave D and trimming, while V, J and clone size come from that table. This sample is represented by about 360,000 clones; around 84% of them were singletons. The biggest ten clones account for about 3% of the sample.

The junction shows trimming of 5 bases on V and 6 bases on J, plus 10 bases between the germline ends. Including the terminal cysteine and phenylalanine, the CDR3 comprises 13 residues. Only the CDR3 region is kept as DNA, spanning 39 bases read in frame from base 1. CDR1 and CDR2 (LNHDA, SQIVND) derive from the germline V gene (reference sequence). The collaborating institutions used their own protocols to collect whole blood in K2EDTA tubes. For TCRbeta analysis, collaborator samples were shipped as frozen whole blood, as isolated PBMCs, or as DNA extracted from either sample type. The sample consisted of peripheral blood. This TCR derives from a human donor in a cohort sampled during active COVID-19. Recombination connected TRBV19 to TRBJ1-4, with the D gene uncertain. The CDR3 here reads CASSLQRDEKLFF. The nucleotide sequence is TGTGCCAGTAGTCTCCAGCGGGATGAAAAACTGTTTTTT.